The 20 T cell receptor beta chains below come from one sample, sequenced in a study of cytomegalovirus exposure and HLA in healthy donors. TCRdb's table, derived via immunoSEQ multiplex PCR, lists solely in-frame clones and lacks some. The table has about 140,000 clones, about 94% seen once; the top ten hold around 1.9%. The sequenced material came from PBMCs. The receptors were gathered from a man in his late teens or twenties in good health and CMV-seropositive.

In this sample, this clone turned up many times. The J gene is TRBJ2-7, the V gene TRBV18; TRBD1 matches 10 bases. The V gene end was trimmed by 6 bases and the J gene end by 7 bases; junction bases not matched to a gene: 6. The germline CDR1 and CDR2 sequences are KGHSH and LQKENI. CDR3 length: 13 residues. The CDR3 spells CASSQGQGEEQYF. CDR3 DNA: TGTGCCAGCTCCCAAGGACAGGGGGAAGAGCAGTACTTC. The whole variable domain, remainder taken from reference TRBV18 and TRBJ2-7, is NAGVMQNPRHLVRRRGQEARLRCSPMKGHSHVYWYRQLPEEGLKFMVYLQKENIIDESGMPKERFSAEFPKEGPSILRIQQVVRGDSAAYFCASSQGQGEEQYFGPGTRLTVT.

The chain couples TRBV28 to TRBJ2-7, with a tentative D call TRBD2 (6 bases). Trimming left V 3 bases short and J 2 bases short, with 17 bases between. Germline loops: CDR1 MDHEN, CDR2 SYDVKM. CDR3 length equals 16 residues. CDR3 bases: TGTGCCAGCAGTTTTCCTCTAGGGCGGGATCCCTACGAGCAGTACTTC. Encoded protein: CASSFPLGRDPYEQYF.

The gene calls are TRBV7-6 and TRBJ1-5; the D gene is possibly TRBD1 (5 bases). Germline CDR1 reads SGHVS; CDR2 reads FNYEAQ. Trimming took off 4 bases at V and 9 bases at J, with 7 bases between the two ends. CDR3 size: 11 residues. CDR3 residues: CASSSGGPQHF. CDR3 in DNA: TGTGCCAGCAGCTCGGGGGGGCCCCAGCATTTT.

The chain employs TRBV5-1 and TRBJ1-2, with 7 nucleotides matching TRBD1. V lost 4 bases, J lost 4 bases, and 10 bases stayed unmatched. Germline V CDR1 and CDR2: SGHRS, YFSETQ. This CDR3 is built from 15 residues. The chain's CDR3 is CASSPSTGYGYGYTF. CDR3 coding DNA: TGCGCCAGCAGCCCTTCGACAGGGTACGGCTATGGCTACACCTTC.

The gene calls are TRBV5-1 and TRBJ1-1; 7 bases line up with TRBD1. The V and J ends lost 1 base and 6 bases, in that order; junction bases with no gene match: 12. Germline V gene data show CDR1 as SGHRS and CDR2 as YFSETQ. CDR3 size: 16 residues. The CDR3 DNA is TGCGCCAGCAGCTTGTTAGGACGAGGGGGCTTCTCTGAAGCTTTCTTT. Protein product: CASSLLGRGGFSEAFF.

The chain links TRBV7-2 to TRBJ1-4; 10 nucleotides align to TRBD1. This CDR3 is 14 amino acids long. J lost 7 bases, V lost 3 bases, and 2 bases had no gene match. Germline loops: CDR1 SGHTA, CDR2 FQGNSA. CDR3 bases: TGTGCCAGCAGCTTTGACAGGGGGCTTGAAAAACTGTTTTTT. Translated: CASSFDRGLEKLFF.

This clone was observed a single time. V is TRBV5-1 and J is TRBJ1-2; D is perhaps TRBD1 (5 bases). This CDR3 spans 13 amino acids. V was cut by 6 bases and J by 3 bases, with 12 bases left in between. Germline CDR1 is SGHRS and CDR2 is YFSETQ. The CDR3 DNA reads TGCGCCAGCACCGGGGGGAGCGACTATGGCTACACCTTC. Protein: CASTGGSDYGYTF. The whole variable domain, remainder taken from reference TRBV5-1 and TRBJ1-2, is KAGVTQTPRYLIKTRGQQVTLSCSPISGHRSVSWYQQTPGQGLQFLFEYFSETQRNKGNFPGRFSGRQFSNSRSEMNVSTLELGDSALYLCASTGGSDYGYTFGSGTRLTVV.

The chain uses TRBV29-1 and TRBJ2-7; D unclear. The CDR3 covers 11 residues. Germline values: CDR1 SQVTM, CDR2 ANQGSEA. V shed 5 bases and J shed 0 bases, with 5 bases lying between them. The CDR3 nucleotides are TGCAGCGTTCGTTCCTCCTACGAGCAGTACTTC. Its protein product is CSVRSSYEQYF.

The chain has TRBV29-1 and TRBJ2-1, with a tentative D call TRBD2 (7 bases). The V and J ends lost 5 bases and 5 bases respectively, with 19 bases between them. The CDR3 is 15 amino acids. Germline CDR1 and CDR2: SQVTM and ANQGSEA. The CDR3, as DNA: TGCAGCGTTCCGGTTGGGGGGGCGAGGAACAATGAGCAGTTCTTC. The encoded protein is CSVPVGGARNNEQFF.

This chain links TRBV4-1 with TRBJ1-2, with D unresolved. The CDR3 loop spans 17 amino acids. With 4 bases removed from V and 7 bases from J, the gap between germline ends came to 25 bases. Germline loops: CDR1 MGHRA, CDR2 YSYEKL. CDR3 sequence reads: CASSPLGKSSHLIGYTF. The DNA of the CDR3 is TGCGCCAGCAGCCCCCTCGGGAAGTCGTCACACCTGATTGGCTACACCTTC.

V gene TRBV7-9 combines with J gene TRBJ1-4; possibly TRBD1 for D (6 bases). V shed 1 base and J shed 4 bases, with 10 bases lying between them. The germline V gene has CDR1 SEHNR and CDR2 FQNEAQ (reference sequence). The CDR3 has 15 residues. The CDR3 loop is CASSLDGGLNEKLFF. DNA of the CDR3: TGTGCCAGCAGCTTAGACGGGGGGCTTAATGAAAAACTGTTTTTT. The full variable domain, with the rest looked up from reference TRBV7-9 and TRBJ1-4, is DTGVSQNPRHKITKRGQNVTFRCDPISEHNRLYWYRQTLGQGPEFLTYFQNEAQLEKSRLLSDRFSAERPKGSFSTLEIQRTEQGDSAMYLCASSLDGGLNEKLFFGSGTQLSVL.

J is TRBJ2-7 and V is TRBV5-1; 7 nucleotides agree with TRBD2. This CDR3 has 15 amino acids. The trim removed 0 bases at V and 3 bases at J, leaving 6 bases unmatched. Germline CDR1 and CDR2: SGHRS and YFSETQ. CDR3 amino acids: CASSLGGGSFYEQYF. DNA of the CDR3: TGCGCCAGCAGCTTGGGGGGCGGGAGCTTCTACGAGCAGTACTTC.

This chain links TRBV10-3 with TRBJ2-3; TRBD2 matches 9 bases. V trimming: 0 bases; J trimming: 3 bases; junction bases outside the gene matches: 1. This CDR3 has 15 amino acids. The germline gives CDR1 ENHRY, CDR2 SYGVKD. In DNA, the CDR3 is TGTGCCATCAGTGAGTCCCTAGCGGGAACAGATACGCAGTATTTT. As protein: CAISESLAGTDTQYF.

As DNA, the CDR3 is TGTGCCAGCAGTATGCCGGGTTGGGAGCAGTACTTC. It specifies CASSMPGWEQYF. The rearrangement joins TRBV6-5 to TRBJ2-7; D is uncertain. V was cut by 5 bases and J by 7 bases, with 12 bases left in between. Germline V gives CDR1 MNHEY, CDR2 SVGAGI. The CDR3 extends over 12 amino acids.

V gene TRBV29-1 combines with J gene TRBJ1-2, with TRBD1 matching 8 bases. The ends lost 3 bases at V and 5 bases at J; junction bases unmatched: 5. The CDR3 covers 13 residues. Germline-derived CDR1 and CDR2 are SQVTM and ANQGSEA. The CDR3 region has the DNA TGCAGCGTTGAGACAGGGGCACAGTATGGCTACACCTTC. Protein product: CSVETGAQYGYTF. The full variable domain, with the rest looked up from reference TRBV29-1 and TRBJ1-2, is SAVISQKPSRDICQRGTSLTIQCQVDSQVTMMFWYRQQPGQSLTLIATANQGSEATYESGFVIDKFPISRPNLTFSTLTVSNMSPEDSSIYLCSVETGAQYGYTFGSGTRLTVV.

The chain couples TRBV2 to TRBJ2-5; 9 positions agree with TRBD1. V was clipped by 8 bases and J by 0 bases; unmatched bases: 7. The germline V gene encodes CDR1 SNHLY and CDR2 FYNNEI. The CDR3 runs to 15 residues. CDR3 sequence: CASLGQGSNQETQYF. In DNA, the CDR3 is TGTGCCAGCCTTGGACAGGGGTCGAACCAAGAGACCCAGTACTTC.

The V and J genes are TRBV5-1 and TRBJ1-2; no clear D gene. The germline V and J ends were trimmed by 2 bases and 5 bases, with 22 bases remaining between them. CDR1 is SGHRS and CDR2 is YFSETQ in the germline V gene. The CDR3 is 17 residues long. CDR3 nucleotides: TGCGCCAGCAGCTTTTCAGGATCACAACAGAAAGTATATGGCTACACCTTC. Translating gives CASSFSGSQQKVYGYTF.

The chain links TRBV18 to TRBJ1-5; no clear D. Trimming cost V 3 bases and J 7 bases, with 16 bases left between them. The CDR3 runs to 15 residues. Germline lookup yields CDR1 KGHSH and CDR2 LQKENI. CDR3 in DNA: TGTGCCAGCTCACCTCCAGATGGGCCGGGGCAGCCCCAGCATTTT. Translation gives CASSPPDGPGQPQHF.

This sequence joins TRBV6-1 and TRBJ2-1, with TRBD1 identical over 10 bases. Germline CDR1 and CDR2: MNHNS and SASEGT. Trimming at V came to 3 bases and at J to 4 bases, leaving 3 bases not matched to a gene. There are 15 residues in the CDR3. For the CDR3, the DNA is TGTGCCAGCAGTGACCGGGACAGGGGTTACAATGAGCAGTTCTTC. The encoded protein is CASSDRDRGYNEQFF.

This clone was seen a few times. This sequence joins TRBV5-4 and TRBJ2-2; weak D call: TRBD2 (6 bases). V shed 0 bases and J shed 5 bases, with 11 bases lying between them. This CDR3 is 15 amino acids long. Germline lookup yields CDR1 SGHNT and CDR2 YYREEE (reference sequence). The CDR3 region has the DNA TGTGCCAGCAGCTTGGGAGGGGCGGGAACCGGGGAGCTGTTTTTT. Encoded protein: CASSLGGAGTGELFF.